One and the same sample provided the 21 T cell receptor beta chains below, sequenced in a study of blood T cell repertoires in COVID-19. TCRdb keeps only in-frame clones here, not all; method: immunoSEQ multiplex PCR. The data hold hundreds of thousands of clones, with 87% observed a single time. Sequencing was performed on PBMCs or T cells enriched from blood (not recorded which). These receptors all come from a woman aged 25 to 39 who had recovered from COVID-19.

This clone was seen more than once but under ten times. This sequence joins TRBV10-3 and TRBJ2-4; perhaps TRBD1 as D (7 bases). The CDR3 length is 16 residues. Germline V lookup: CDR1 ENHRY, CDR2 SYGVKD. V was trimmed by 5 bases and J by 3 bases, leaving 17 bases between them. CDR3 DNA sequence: TGTGCCATCAGTTACAGGGGCGTCGGGGGCAAAAACATTCAGTACTTC. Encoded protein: CAISYRGVGGKNIQYF.

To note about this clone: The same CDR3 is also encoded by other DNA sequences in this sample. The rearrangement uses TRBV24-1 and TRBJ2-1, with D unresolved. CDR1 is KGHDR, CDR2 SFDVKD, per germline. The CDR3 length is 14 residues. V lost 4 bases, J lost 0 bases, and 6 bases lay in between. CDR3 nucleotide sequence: TGTGCCACCAGTGACTCTAGCTCCTACAATGAGCAGTTCTTC. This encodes CATSDSSSYNEQFF.

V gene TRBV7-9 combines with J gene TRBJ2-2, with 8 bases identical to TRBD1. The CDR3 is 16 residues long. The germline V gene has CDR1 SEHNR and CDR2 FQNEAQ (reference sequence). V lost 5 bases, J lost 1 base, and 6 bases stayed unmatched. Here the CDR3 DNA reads TGTGCCAGCAGCCCTTTTGGACAGGGGAACACCGGGGAGCTGTTTTTT. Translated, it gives CASSPFGQGNTGELFF.

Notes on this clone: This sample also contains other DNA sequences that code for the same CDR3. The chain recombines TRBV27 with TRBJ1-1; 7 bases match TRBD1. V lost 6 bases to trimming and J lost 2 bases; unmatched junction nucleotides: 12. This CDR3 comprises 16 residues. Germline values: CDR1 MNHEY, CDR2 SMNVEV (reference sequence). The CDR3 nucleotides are TGTGCCAGCAGCTGGGTTTTCGACAGGGTCAACACTGAAGCTTTCTTT. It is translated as CASSWVFDRVNTEAFF.

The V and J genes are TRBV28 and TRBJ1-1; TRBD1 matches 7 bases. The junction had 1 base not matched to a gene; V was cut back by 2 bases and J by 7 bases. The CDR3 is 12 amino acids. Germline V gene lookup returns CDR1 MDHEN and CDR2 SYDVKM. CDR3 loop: CASSLGDSEAFF. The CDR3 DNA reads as TGTGCCAGCAGTTTAGGGGACAGTGAAGCTTTCTTT.

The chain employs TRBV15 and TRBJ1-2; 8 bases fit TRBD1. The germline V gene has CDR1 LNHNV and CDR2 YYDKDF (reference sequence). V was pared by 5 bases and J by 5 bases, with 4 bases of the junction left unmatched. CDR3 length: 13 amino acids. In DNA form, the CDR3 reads TGTGCCACCAGCGCACAGGGGGAATATGGCTACACCTTC. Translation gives CATSAQGEYGYTF.

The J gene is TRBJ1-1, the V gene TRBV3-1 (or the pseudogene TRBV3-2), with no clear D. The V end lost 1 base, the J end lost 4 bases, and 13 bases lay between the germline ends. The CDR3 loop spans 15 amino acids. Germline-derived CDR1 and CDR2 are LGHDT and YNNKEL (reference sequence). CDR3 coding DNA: TGTGCCAGCAGCCAAGCCCGCGGAGGGAGCACTGAAGCTTTCTTT. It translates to CASSQARGGSTEAFF.

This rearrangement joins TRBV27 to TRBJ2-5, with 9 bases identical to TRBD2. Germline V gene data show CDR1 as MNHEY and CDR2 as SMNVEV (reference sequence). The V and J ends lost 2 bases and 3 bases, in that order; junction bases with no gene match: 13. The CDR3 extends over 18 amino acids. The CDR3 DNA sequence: TGTGCCAGCAGTTTACGCCGCGGGGGGGCCTCGACCAAAGAGACCCAGTACTTC. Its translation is CASSLRRGGASTKETQYF.

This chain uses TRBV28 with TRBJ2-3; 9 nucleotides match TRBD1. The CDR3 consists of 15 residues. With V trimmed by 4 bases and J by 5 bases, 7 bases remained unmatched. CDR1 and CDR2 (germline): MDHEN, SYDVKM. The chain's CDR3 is CASSSGTGREDTQYF. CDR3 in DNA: TGTGCCAGCAGTTCCGGGACAGGGAGAGAAGATACGCAGTATTTT.

Here the CDR3 reads CASRRDRLSYEQYF. CDR3 nucleotides: TGTGCCAGCAGACGGGACAGGTTGTCCTACGAGCAGTACTTC. The J gene is TRBJ2-7, the V gene TRBV6-5, with 8 bases identical to TRBD1. The CDR3 has 14 amino acids. Germline CDR1 reads MNHEY; CDR2 reads SVGAGI. J lost 1 base, V lost 6 bases, and 5 bases had no gene match.

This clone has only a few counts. The CDR3 DNA follows: TGTGCCAGCAGCCCCCTTTCTGGACAGGGCACCTATGGCTACACCTTC. It yields the protein CASSPLSGQGTYGYTF. The J gene is TRBJ1-2, the V gene TRBV3-1 (or the pseudogene TRBV3-2); 8 bases are shared with TRBD1. Germline CDR1 is LGHDT and CDR2 is YNNKEL (reference sequence). This CDR3 has 16 residues. V lost 4 bases and J lost 4; bases outside the gene matches: 11.

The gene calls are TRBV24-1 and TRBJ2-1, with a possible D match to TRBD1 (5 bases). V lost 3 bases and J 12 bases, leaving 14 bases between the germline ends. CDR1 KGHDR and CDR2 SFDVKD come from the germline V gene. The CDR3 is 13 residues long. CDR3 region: CATSDRMGQPQFF. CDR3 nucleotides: TGTGCCACCAGTGATAGAATGGGGCAGCCGCAGTTCTTC.

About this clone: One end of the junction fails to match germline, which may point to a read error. CDR3 in amino acids: CASRDTNHRADF. The CDR3 DNA reads as TGTGCCAGCAGAGATACGAACCACAGGGCCGACTTC. The J gene is TRBJ2-7, the V gene TRBV2, with D possibly being TRBD1 (6 bases). The CDR3 contains 12 residues. Germline CDR1 and CDR2: SNHLY and FYNNEI.

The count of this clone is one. The chain's CDR3 is CASSQGAIIAAGGAETQYF. CDR3 DNA: TGCGCCAGCAGCCAAGGAGCGATTATTGCGGCGGGCGGGGCCGAGACCCAGTACTTC. The V and J genes are TRBV4-3 and TRBJ2-5; D perhaps matches TRBD2 (6 bases). Germline CDR1 LGHNA, CDR2 YSLEER. Trimming stripped 1 base from V and 5 bases from J, with 26 bases between. The CDR3 has 19 amino acids.

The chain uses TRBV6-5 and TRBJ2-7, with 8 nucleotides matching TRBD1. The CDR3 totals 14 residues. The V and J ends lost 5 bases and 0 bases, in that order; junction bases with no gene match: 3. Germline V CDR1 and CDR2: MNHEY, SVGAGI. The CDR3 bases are TGTGCCAGCAGTACCGGGACAGGCTCCTACGAGCAGTACTTC. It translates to CASSTGTGSYEQYF.

CDR3 sequence: CASSFSRASGGNEQFF. The DNA for the CDR3 is TGTGCCAGCAGCTTCTCCCGGGCTAGCGGGGGCAATGAGCAGTTCTTC. This chain links TRBV11-2 with TRBJ2-1, with TRBD2 matching 10 bases. CDR1 and CDR2 (germline): SGHAT, FQNNGV. This CDR3 region has 16 residues. Losses at the gene ends were 3 bases for V and 6 bases for J; bases not matched to a gene: 8. The full variable domain, its missing parts supplied by reference TRBV11-2 and TRBJ2-1, is EAGVAQSPRYKIIEKRQSVAFWCNPISGHATLYWYQQILGQGPKLLIQFQNNGVVDDSQLPKDRFSAERLKGVDSTLKIQPAKLEDSAVYLCASSFSRASGGNEQFFGPGTRLTVL.

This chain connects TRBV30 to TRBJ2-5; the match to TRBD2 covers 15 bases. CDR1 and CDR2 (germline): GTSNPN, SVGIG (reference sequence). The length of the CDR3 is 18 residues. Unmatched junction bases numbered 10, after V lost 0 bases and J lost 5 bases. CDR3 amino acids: CAWSVSRTSGGASETQYF. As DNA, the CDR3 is TGTGCCTGGAGTGTATCCCGGACTAGCGGGGGGGCCTCGGAGACCCAGTACTTC.

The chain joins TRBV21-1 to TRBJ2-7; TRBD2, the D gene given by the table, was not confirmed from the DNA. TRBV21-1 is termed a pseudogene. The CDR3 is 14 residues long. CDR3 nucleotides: TGTGCCAGCAGCCCCCCGGGGTCGACCTACGAGCAGTACTTC. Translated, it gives CASSPPGSTYEQYF.

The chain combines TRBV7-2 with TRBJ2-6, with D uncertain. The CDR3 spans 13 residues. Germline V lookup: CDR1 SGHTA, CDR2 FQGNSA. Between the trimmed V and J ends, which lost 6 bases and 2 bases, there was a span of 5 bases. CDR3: CASRAAGANVLTF. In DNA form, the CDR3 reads TGTGCCAGCAGGGCGGCTGGGGCCAACGTCCTGACTTTC.

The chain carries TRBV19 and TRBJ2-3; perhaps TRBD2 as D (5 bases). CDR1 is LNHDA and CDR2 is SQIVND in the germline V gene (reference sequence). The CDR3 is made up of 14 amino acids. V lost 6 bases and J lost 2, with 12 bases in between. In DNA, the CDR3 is TGTGCCAGTAGAACTAGTGCCGCCACAGATACGCAGTATTTT. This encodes CASRTSAATDTQYF.

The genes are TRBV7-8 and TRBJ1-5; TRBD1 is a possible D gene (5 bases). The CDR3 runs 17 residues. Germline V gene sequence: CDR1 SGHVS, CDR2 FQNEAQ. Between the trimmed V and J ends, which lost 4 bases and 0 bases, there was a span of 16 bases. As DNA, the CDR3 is TGTGCCAGCAGCTCTCACTGGGACTTAAATAGCAATCAGCCCCAGCATTTT. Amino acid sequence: CASSSHWDLNSNQPQHF.